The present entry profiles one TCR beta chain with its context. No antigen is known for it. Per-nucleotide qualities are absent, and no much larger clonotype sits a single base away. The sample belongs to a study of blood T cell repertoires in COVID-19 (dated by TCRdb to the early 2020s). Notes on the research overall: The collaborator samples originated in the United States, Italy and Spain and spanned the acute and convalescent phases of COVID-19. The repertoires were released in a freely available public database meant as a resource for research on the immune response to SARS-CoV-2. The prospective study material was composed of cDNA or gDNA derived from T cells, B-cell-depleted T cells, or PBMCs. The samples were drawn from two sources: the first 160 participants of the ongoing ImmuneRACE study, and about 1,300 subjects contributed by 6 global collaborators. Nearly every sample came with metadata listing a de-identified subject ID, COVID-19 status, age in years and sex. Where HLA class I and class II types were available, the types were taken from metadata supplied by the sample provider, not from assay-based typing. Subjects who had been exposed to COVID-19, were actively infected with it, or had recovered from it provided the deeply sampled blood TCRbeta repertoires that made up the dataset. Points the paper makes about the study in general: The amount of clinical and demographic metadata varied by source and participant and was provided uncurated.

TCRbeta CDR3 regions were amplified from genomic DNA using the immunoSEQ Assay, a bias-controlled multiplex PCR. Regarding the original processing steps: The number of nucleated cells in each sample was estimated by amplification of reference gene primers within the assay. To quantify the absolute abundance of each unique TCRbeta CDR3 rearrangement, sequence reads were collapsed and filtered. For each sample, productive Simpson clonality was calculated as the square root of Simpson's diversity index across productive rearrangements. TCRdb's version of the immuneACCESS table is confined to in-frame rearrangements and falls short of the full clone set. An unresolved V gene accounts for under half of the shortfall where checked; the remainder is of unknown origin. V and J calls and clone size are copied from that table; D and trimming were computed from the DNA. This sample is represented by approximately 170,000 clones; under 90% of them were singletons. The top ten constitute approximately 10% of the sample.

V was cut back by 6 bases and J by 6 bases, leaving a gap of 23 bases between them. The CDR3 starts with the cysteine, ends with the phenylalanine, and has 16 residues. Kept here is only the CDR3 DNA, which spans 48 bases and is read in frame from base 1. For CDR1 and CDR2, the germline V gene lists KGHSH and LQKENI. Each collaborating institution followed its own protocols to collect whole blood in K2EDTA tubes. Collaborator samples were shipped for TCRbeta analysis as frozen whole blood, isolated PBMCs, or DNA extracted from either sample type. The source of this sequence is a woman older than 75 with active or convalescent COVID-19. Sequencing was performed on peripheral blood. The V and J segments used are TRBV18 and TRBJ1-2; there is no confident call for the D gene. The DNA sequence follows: TGTGCCAGCTCCCAATACTCCGGCCAAGAGGCCGATGGCTACACCTTC. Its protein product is CASSQYSGQEADGYTF.